The 25 T cell receptor beta chains below were found in one sample sequenced in a study of blood T cell repertoires in COVID-19. The data were produced by immunoSEQ multiplex PCR, yet TCRdb's version contains in-frame clones alone and is incomplete. The repertoire has 70,000 to 80,000 clones, approximately 88% of them found once; the top ten carry around 6.3%. Sequencing was performed on peripheral blood. Every receptor here comes from a woman aged 45-59 years with acute or convalescent COVID-19.

The CDR3 DNA sequence: TGTGCCAGCGGGACAGGGGGCTATGAAAAACTGTTTTTT. Amino acid sequence: CASGTGGYEKLFF. This chain connects TRBV2 to TRBJ1-4; 12 bases fit TRBD1. This CDR3 has 13 residues. With 8 bases clipped from V and 6 bases from J, the junction kept 1 base outside the gene matches. Germline V lookup: CDR1 SNHLY, CDR2 FYNNEI. Supplemented by reference TRBV2 and TRBJ1-4, the full variable domain reads EPEVTQTPSHQVTQMGQEVILRCVPISNHLYFYWYRQILGQKVEFLVSFYNNEISEKSEIFDDQFSVERPDGSNFTLKIRSTKLEDSAMYFCASGTGGYEKLFFGSGTQLSVL.

The CDR3 spells CASSLHRGSPLHF. CDR3 bases: TGTGCCAGCTCACTACACAGGGGTTCACCCCTCCACTTT. The chain employs TRBV18 and TRBJ1-6; 7 positions match TRBD1. The CDR3 runs to 13 residues. V was pared by 4 bases and J by 9 bases, with 3 bases of the junction left unmatched. Germline V CDR1 and CDR2: KGHSH, LQKENI.

This clone was detected only a few times. The chain has TRBV9 and TRBJ2-1, with 8 positions matching TRBD2. Germline V gene sequence: CDR1 SGDLS, CDR2 YYNGEE. This CDR3 is built from 15 residues. After removal of 0 bases from V and 3 bases from J, the junction contained 2 bases not matched to a gene. In DNA, the CDR3 is TGTGCCAGCAGCGTAGGCACTAGCGGCTACAATGAGCAGTTCTTC. This sequence encodes CASSVGTSGYNEQFF.

The chain is built from TRBV18 and TRBJ1-2; 12 nucleotides align to TRBD1. This CDR3 spans 15 amino acids. Losses at the gene ends were 0 bases for V and 8 bases for J; bases not matched to a gene: 4. The V gene's germline CDR1 is KGHSH and CDR2 LQKENI. CDR3 DNA: TGTGCCAGCTCACCACCGGGACAGGGGGCGCGAGGCTACACCTTC. Translation: CASSPPGQGARGYTF.

The chain uses TRBV27 and TRBJ1-6; D may be TRBD1 (5 bases). Germline V gene data show CDR1 as MNHEY and CDR2 as SMNVEV (reference sequence). CDR3 size: 16 residues. Trimming shortened V by 3 bases and J by 5 bases, and 14 bases separated the two germline ends. In nucleotides, the CDR3 is TGTGCCAGCAGTTTTCTCCAGGGCACGAATAATTCACCCCTCCACTTT. It yields the protein CASSFLQGTNNSPLHF.

The chain has TRBV30 and TRBJ1-3; TRBD1 agrees at 7 bases. Trimming took 1 base from V and 2 from J; bases not matched to a gene: 5. This CDR3 has 15 residues. Per the germline V gene, CDR1 is GTSNPN and CDR2 is SVGIG (reference sequence). The CDR3, as DNA: TGTGCCTGGAGTGAGGACAGGCATCCTGGAAACACCATATATTTT. Translation gives CAWSEDRHPGNTIYF.

The chain links TRBV4-2 to TRBJ2-1; 8 nucleotides align to TRBD2. This CDR3 spans 19 amino acids. Germline CDR1 reads LGHNA; CDR2 reads YNFKEQ. The junction had 14 bases not matched to a gene; V was cut back by 1 base and J by 3 bases. The CDR3 DNA sequence: TGTGCCAGCAGCCAAGTGCAAAGGCTAGCGGGTTTCCGCTACAATGAGCAGTTCTTC. Translated, it gives CASSQVQRLAGFRYNEQFF.

The chain carries TRBV7-8 and TRBJ1-1; 8 bases agree with TRBD1. CDR1 is SGHVS, CDR2 FQNEAQ, per germline. CDR3 length: 17 amino acids. The ends lost 4 bases at V and 1 base at J; junction bases unmatched: 11. This CDR3 reads CASSYYGRQGRNTEAFF. The CDR3 nucleotides read TGTGCCAGCAGCTACTACGGGAGACAGGGGCGGAACACTGAAGCTTTCTTT.

The chain links TRBV24-1 to TRBJ2-5, with 8 bases lining up with TRBD2. Germline V CDR1 and CDR2: KGHDR, SFDVKD. The CDR3 length is 16 residues. V gave up 2 bases and J gave up 5 bases; unmatched junction bases: 9. The CDR3: CATSDSLREGLETQYF. The CDR3 DNA reads as TGTGCCACCAGTGATTCTCTACGGGAGGGCCTGGAGACCCAGTACTTC.

This chain connects TRBV20-1 to TRBJ2-7; D might be TRBD2 (6 bases). The CDR3 has 16 residues. V dropped 3 bases and J dropped 0 bases, with 18 bases sitting between them. Germline lookup yields CDR1 DFQATT and CDR2 SNEGSKA (reference sequence). The CDR3 DNA reads as TGCAGTGCTAGTATAATCCGGGACTTCAGCTCCTACGAGCAGTACTTC. As protein: CSASIIRDFSSYEQYF.

The J gene is TRBJ2-7, the V gene TRBV6-6; 9 bases match TRBD1. V gave up 6 bases and J gave up 9 bases; unmatched junction bases: 12. This CDR3 is built from 14 residues. Germline V CDR1 and CDR2: MNHNY, SVGAGI (reference sequence). The CDR3 reads CASSDGTGWTRQYF. The CDR3 DNA follows: TGTGCCAGCAGCGACGGGACAGGGTGGACGCGGCAGTACTTC.

The CDR3 is CARSGVSGYGYTF. In nucleotides, the CDR3 is TGTGCCCGATCAGGGGTTTCGGGCTATGGCTACACCTTC. The chain joins TRBV30 to TRBJ1-2; a possible D gene is TRBD1 (6 bases). Trimming removed 8 bases from V and 4 bases from J, with 17 bases in between. Germline-derived CDR1 and CDR2 are GTSNPN and SVGIG (reference sequence). The CDR3 contains 13 residues.

The chain uses TRBV3-1 (or the pseudogene TRBV3-2) and TRBJ1-2; TRBD1 matches 9 bases. Germline V gene lookup returns CDR1 LGHDT and CDR2 YNNKEL (reference sequence). The CDR3 contains 15 residues. With V trimmed by 1 base and J by 2 bases, 2 bases remained unmatched. CDR3 DNA sequence: TGTGCCAGCAGCCAAGCTACAGGGGGCAACTATGGCTACACCTTC. As protein: CASSQATGGNYGYTF.

The chain has TRBV11-1 and TRBJ1-6, with 7 bases identical to TRBD1. CDR1 and CDR2 from the germline V gene are SGHAT and FQDESV (reference sequence). The CDR3 covers 14 residues. With V trimmed by 3 bases and J by 7 bases, 3 bases remained unmatched. The CDR3 loop is CASSLSRGNSPLHF. The CDR3 coding sequence is TGTGCCAGCAGCTTGTCCAGGGGGAATTCACCCCTCCACTTT.

The CDR3 here is CASSDSQGADTQYF. The CDR3 DNA sequence: TGTGCCAGCAGCGACTCACAGGGGGCAGATACGCAGTATTTT. The chain links TRBV9 to TRBJ2-3, with 8 nucleotides matching TRBD1. The CDR3 totals 14 residues. CDR1 and CDR2 from the germline V gene are SGDLS and YYNGEE. Losses at the gene ends were 3 bases for V and 4 bases for J; bases not matched to a gene: 4.

V is TRBV5-4 and J is TRBJ2-3; 9 nucleotides align to TRBD1. The CDR3 consists of 17 residues. Germline V lookup: CDR1 SGHNT, CDR2 YYREEE (reference sequence). Trimming took 2 bases from V and 5 from J; bases not matched to a gene: 12. The CDR3 bases are TGTGCCAGCAGCTTAGCACGGACAGGGGCGTTTGGAGATACGCAGTATTTT. Its translation: CASSLARTGAFGDTQYF.

The chain combines TRBV7-3 with TRBJ2-1, with D hard to call. Per the germline V gene, CDR1 is SGHTA and CDR2 is FQGTGA. The V gene lost 8 bases and the J gene lost 3 bases, with 11 bases spanning the gap. This CDR3 has 13 amino acids. The CDR3 loop is CASARANYNEQFF. The CDR3 region has the DNA TGTGCCAGCGCCCGCGCAAACTACAATGAGCAGTTCTTC. The variable domain in full, completed from reference TRBV7-3 and TRBJ2-1, reads GAGVSQTPSNKVTEKGKYVELRCDPISGHTALYWYRQSLGQGPEFLIYFQGTGAADDSGLPNDRFFAVRPEGSVSTLKIQRTERGDSAVYLCASARANYNEQFFGPGTRLTVL.

This clone was seen once. This chain connects TRBV5-1 to TRBJ1-4, with D tentatively TRBD1 (6 bases). Trimming shortened V by 0 bases and J by 7 bases, and 10 bases separated the two germline ends. The CDR3 has 14 amino acids. The germline CDR1 and CDR2 sequences are SGHRS and YFSETQ. CDR3 sequence (DNA): TGCGCCAGCAGCTTGGAGGGGGGGACTGAAAAACTGTTTTTT. It is translated as CASSLEGGTEKLFF.

The chain is built from TRBV19 and TRBJ1-5; unclear D gene. This CDR3 spans 14 amino acids. Per the germline V gene, CDR1 is LNHDA and CDR2 is SQIVND (reference sequence). V lost 2 bases, J lost 5 bases, and 10 bases lay in between. The CDR3 coding sequence is TGTGCCAGTAGTATAATTGGGCGGGATCAGCCCCAGCATTTT. Its protein is CASSIIGRDQPQHF. The full variable domain, completed using reference TRBV19 and TRBJ1-5, is DGGITQSPKYLFRKEGQNVTLSCEQNLNHDAMYWYRQDPGQGLRLIYYSQIVNDFQKGDIAEGYSVSREKKESFPLTVTSAQKNPTAFYLCASSIIGRDQPQHFGDGTRLSIL.

V is TRBV6-5 and J is TRBJ1-6, with 8 bases lining up with TRBD1. Per the germline V gene, CDR1 is MNHEY and CDR2 is SVGAGI. The J segment lost 7 bases and the V segment lost 5 bases, leaving 7 bases of the junction unmatched. This CDR3 is built from 15 residues. The CDR3 DNA sequence: TGTGCCAGCAGTCGGACAGGGTTAGAAAATTCACCCCTCCACTTT. Encoded protein: CASSRTGLENSPLHF.

V is TRBV6-1 and J is TRBJ1-2; 8 bases are shared with TRBD1. V dropped 5 bases and J dropped 5; count of bases not matched to a gene: 16. The CDR3 covers 17 residues. Germline assignment: CDR1 MNHNS and CDR2 SASEGT. This chain's CDR3 is CASSKERGQVLAYGYTF. The CDR3 nucleotides are TGTGCCAGCAGTAAAGAACGGGGACAGGTACTCGCGTATGGCTACACCTTC.

V and J are TRBV2 and TRBJ1-5, with a weak D call TRBD1 (5 bases). From germline, CDR1 is SNHLY and CDR2 FYNNEI. The CDR3 covers 13 residues. V lost 8 bases and J 0 bases, leaving 8 bases between the germline ends. The CDR3 region has the DNA TGTGCCAGCGACAGCTATAGCAATCAGCCCCAGCATTTT. This gives the protein CASDSYSNQPQHF.

The chain couples TRBV5-4 to TRBJ2-3, with 12 bases lining up with TRBD2. Germline values: CDR1 SGHNT, CDR2 YYREEE (reference sequence). V lost 4 bases, J lost 6 bases, and 3 bases stayed unmatched. The CDR3 spans 14 residues. DNA for the CDR3: TGTGCCAGCAGCGCCACTAGCGGGGGGGATACGCAGTATTTT. Its translation is CASSATSGGDTQYF.

V is TRBV3-1 (or the pseudogene TRBV3-2) and J is TRBJ2-7; possibly TRBD1 for D (6 bases). Looked up from germline, CDR1 is LGHDT and CDR2 is YNNKEL (reference sequence). The CDR3 consists of 14 residues. V was shortened by 2 bases and J by 3 bases, with 11 bases between the two germline ends. This CDR3 reads CASSQTDRLYEQYF. The CDR3 coding sequence is TGTGCCAGCAGCCAAACAGACAGGCTCTACGAGCAGTACTTC.

The V call is TRBV6-1, the J call TRBJ1-5; D may be TRBD1 (5 bases). The CDR3 has 14 residues. CDR1 is MNHNS and CDR2 is SASEGT in the germline V gene. Trimming removed 1 base at V and 2 bases at J, with 6 bases between. The CDR3 DNA is TGTGCCAGCAGTGAAGGACAGCGCAATCAGCCCCAGCATTTT. Encoded protein: CASSEGQRNQPQHF.